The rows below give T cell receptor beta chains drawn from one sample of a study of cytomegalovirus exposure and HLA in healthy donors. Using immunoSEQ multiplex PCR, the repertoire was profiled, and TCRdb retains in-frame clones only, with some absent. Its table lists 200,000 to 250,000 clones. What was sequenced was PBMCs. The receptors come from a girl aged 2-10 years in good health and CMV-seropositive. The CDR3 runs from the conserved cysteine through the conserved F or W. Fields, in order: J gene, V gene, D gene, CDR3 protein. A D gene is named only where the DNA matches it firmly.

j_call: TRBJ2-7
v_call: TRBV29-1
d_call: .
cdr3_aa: CSVEGGSPYEQYF

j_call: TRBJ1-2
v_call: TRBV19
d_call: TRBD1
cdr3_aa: CASSIVPLDRGSYGYTF

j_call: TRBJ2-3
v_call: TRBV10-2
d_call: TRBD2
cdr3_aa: CASSPGLAGDISTTDTQYF

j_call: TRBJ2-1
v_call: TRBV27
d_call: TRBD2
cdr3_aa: CASSLTSGTYNEQFF

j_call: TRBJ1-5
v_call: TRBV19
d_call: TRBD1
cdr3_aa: CASSAAGQGNQPQHF

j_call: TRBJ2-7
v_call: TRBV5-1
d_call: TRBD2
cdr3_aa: CASRPAGGIYEQYF

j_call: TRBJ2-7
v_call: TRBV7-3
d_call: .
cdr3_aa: CASSPRAGSALYEQYF

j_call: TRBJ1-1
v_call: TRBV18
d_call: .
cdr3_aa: CASSPGRQTNTEAFF

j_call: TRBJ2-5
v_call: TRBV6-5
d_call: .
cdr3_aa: CASSYGLGEETQYF

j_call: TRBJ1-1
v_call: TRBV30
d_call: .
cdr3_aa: CAWTRPGVREAFF

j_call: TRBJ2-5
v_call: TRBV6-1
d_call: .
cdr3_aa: CASSQEGLWTQYF

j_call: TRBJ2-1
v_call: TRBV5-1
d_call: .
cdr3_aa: CASSLALASPSSSYNEQFF

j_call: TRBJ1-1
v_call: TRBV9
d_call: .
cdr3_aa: CASSVVERGLPFF

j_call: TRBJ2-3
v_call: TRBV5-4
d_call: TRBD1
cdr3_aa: CASSVDRVADTQYF

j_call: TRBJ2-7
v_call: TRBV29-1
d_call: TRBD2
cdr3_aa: CSVEGWLAGANSYEQYF

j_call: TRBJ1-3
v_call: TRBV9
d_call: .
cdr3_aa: CASSVVPIGSSGNTIYF

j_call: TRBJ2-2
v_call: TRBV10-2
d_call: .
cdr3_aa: CASRGGGELFF

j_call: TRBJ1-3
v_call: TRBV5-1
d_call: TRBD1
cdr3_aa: CASSFAPRDSPGNTIYF

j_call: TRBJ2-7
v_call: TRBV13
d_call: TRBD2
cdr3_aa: CASKILVAGVSEQYF

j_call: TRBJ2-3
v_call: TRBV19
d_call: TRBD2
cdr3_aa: CASSIDVQPGTSLFTDTQYF

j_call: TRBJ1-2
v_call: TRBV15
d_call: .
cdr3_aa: CATSTDTFSYGYTF

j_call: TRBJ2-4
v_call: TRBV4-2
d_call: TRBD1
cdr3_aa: CASSQDGTGLNIQYF

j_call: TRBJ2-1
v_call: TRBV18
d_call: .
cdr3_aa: CASSLTSSNEQFF

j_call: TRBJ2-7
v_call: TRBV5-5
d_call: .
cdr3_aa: CASSLEFTRPRDEQYF

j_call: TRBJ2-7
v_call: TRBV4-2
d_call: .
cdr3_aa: CASSQGSFLWVGGSSYEQYF

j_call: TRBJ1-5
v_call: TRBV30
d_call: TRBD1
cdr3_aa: CAWSDRGRQPQHF

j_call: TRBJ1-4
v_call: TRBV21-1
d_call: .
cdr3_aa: CASSKWSQFATNEKLFF

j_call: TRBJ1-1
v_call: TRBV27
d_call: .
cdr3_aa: CASRGLSRGTEAFF

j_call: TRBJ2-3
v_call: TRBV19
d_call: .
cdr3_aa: CASSTGIGVFSTDTQYF

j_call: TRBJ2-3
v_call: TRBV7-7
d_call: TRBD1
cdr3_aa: CASSLSGTGTDTQYF

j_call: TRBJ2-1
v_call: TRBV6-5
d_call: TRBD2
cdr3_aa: CASSRTSGIKQFF

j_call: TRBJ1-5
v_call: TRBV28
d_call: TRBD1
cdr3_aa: CASRLGYRGYNQPQHF

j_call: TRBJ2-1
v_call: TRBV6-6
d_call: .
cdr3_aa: CASTGGGTYNEQFF

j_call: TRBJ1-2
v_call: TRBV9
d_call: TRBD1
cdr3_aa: CASSPKTGILGYGYTF

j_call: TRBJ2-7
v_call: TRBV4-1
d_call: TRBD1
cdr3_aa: CASSQGDRGSYEQYF

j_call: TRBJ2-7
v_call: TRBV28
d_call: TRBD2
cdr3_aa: CASSSPRRERAYEQYF

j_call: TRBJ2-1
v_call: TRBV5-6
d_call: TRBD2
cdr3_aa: CASSSGLAGGLSYNEQFF

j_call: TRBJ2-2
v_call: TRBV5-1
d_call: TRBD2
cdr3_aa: CASSSLGEGNTGELFF

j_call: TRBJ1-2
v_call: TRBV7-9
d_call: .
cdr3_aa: CASEVQADGYTF

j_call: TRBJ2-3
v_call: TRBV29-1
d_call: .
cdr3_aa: CSVEQGNTQYF

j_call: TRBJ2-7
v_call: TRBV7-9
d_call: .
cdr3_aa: CASSLEGRGHEQYF

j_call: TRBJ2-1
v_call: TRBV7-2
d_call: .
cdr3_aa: CASSLFGRGRTEQFF

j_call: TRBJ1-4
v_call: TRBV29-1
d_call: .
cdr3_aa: CSVLGSSWTNEKLFF

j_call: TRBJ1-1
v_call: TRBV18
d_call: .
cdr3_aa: CASSPPYSLHTEAFF